This TCR beta chain was sequenced for a study of HIV-infected patients and healthy controls. Germline CDR1 and CDR2: MNHEY and SVGAGI. The CDR3 is made up of 14 amino acids. Losses at the gene ends were 6 bases for V and 4 bases for J; bases not matched to a gene: 8. There are many counts of this clonotype. Its antigen remains unknown. Findings and limits, study-wide: The authors saw processing only sixteen HIV-infected individuals as a major limitation on generality. HIV-associated CDR3 frequencies dropped significantly during therapy; CMV-associated ones, mostly rising, changed nonsignificantly.

All unsorted peripheral T cells were captured because whole blood was used without fractionation. Alpha and beta constant-region primers primed reverse transcription of around 0.5 ug RNA. Separate chain-specific third strand synthesis with multiplexing indices produced the alpha and beta libraries. TCRdb fed the 5' RACE reads into MiXCR, producing one record per CDR3 protein. The profile shows 12,000 or so distinct CDR3 sequences, less than 6.5% of them singletons. The TCR was taken from an adult in good health. V is TRBV6-5 and J is TRBJ1-2, with 7 nucleotides matching TRBD1. What was sequenced was blood. This CDR3 is CASRSTGLSYGYTF. The CDR3 DNA reads TGTGCCAGCAGGTCGACAGGGCTTAGCTATGGCTACACCTTC.